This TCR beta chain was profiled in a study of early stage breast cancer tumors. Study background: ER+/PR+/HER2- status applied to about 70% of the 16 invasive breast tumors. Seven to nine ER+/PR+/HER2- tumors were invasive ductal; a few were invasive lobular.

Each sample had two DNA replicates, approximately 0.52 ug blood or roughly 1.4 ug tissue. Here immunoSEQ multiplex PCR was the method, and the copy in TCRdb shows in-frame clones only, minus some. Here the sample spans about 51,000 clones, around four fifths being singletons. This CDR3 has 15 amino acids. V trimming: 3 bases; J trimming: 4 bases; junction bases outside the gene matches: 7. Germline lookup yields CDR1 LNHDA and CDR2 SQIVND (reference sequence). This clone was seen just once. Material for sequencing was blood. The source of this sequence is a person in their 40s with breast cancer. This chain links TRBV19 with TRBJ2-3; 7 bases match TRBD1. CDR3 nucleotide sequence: TGTGCCAGTAGTATCGGAGACAGGGTGGCAGATACGCAGTATTTT. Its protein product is CASSIGDRVADTQYF.